Here is one T cell receptor beta chain with its context. The sample originates from a study of blood T cell repertoires in COVID-19. Study details: Collection of acute and convalescent COVID-19 samples took place in the United States, Italy and Spain. Sources were T cells, B-cell-depleted T cells, or PBMCs; the material itself was cDNA or gDNA.

Per the study methods: Amplification with reference gene primers provided the estimates of nucleated cell counts. The repertoire was sequenced with immunoSEQ multiplex PCR; TCRdb's copy has only in-frame clones and lacks some. Clone size and V and J calls were adopted from that table, with D and trimming inferred from the DNA. The sample records 55,000 to 85,000 clones, roughly 85% being singletons. CDR1 is SEHNR and CDR2 is FQNEAQ in the germline V gene (reference sequence). The CDR3 totals 15 residues. Trimming cost V 3 bases and J 0 bases, with 9 bases left between them. This clonotype was obtained from a man aged 60 to 69 with active or convalescent COVID-19. The chain has TRBV7-9 and TRBJ2-1; no clear D gene. The source material was peripheral blood. CDR3 coding DNA: TGTGCCAGCAGCTTTCCAACAAGCTCCTACAATGAGCAGTTCTTC. This sequence encodes CASSFPTSSYNEQFF.